This T cell receptor beta chain is drawn from a study of blood T cell repertoires in COVID-19 (dated by TCRdb to about 2020). Broadly, across the study: Samples covering the acute and convalescent phases of COVID-19 were provided by collaborators in the United States, Italy and Spain. The prospective study material was composed of cDNA or gDNA derived from T cells, B-cell-depleted T cells, or PBMCs. Deeply sampled blood TCRbeta repertoires from subjects exposed to, actively infected with, or recovered from COVID-19 were included in the dataset. The repertoires were released in a freely available public database intended as a resource for research on the immune response to SARS-CoV-2. The samples were drawn from the first 160 participants of the ongoing ImmuneRACE study and from about 1,200 subjects provided by 6 global collaborators. Nearly every sample came with metadata listing a de-identified subject ID, COVID-19 status, age in years and sex. Where HLA class I and class II types were available, the types were taken from metadata supplied by the sample provider, not from assay-based typing. Findings and caveats that apply to the study as a whole: How much clinical and demographic metadata was included differed by source and by participant, and the metadata was provided uncurated.

TCRbeta CDR3 regions were amplified from genomic DNA by means of the immunoSEQ Assay, a bias-controlled multiplex PCR. The paper's data handling went like this. The number of nucleated cells in each sample was estimated by amplification of reference gene primers within the assay. To quantify the absolute abundance of each unique TCRbeta CDR3 rearrangement, sequence reads were collapsed and filtered. For each sample, productive Simpson clonality was calculated as the square root of Simpson's diversity index over productive rearrangements. In its TCRdb copy, this immuneACCESS table keeps in-frame sequences only and misses some clones. Where compared with another copy, unresolved V genes explain less than half of these, and the others have no known cause. The V and J calls and clone size come from that table; D and trimming were worked out from the DNA. Counted in this sample were about 260,000 clones; around 90% of them appeared once. The ten largest clones add up to about 4% of the sample.

The germline V gene sets CDR1 to SGHTA and CDR2 to FQGNSA. Including cysteine and phenylalanine, the CDR3 has 15 amino acids. Only the CDR3 DNA stays, 45 bases, in frame from base 1. V loses 4 bases at its end and J loses 4 bases; junction bases beyond the gene matches: 6. Whole blood was collected in K2EDTA tubes by collaborating institutions according to the institutions' own protocols. For TCRbeta analysis, collaborators shipped samples as frozen whole blood, isolated PBMCs, or DNA extracted from either of those sample types. As regards this clone: Its antigen specificity is not known. Base qualities are not at hand, and no much larger clone is one base apart.

The chain joins TRBV7-2 to TRBJ1-5; 8 central nucleotides agree with TRBD1. The receptor comes from a woman between 35 and 50 years old with acute or convalescent COVID-19. Sequencing was done on a sample of peripheral blood. The DNA reads as follows: TGTGCCAGCAGCTCGACAGGGGCCTCTAATCAGCCCCAGCATTTT. Translated, it reads CASSSTGASNQPQHF.